Each of the 31 T cell receptor beta chains below was sequenced from the same sample in a study of blood T cell repertoires in COVID-19. Here immunoSEQ multiplex PCR was the method, and the copy in TCRdb shows in-frame clones only, minus some. Here the sample spans under 300,000 clones, 86% being singletons. The sequenced sample was peripheral blood. These receptor sequences come from a man between 25 and 39 years old who had recovered from COVID-19.

This rearrangement joins TRBV9 to TRBJ1-2; 7 bases align to TRBD1. Germline V gene sequence: CDR1 SGDLS, CDR2 YYNGEE. V was pared by 2 bases and J by 5 bases, with 9 bases of the junction left unmatched. The CDR3 extends over 15 amino acids. This CDR3 reads CASSVGPTGVYGYTF. The CDR3 DNA reads as TGTGCCAGCAGCGTGGGTCCAACAGGGGTATATGGCTACACCTTC.

This chain's CDR3 is CASSPSSGEQYF. The CDR3 DNA reads as TGTGCCAGTAGTCCTTCATCGGGGGAGCAGTACTTC. The rearrangement joins TRBV19 to TRBJ2-7, with D maybe TRBD2 (5 bases). V lost 5 bases, J lost 7 bases, and 12 bases lay in between. Germline CDR1 reads LNHDA; CDR2 reads SQIVND (reference sequence). There are 12 residues in the CDR3.

The rearrangement links TRBV6-5 to TRBJ1-1; D perhaps matches TRBD1 (5 bases). The CDR3 is made up of 16 amino acids. V lost 0 bases and J lost 5, with 16 bases in between. Germline CDR1 MNHEY, CDR2 SVGAGI. CDR3 sequence (DNA): TGTGCCAGCAGTTACTCGATGGGGGGTGGGGTAACTGAAGCTTTCTTT. It specifies CASSYSMGGGVTEAFF.

This rearrangement joins TRBV6-5 to TRBJ2-3; possibly TRBD1 for D (6 bases). This CDR3 spans 15 amino acids. Germline assignment: CDR1 MNHEY and CDR2 SVGAGI. Trimming stripped 5 bases from V and 1 base from J, with 13 bases between. This CDR3 reads CASSLTYRGTDTQYF. The CDR3 region has the DNA TGTGCCAGCAGTCTTACCTACAGGGGCACAGATACGCAGTATTTT.

This sequence joins TRBV30 and TRBJ2-1, with 14 positions matching TRBD2. The CDR3 runs to 20 residues. The V gene's germline CDR1 is GTSNPN and CDR2 SVGIG (reference sequence). The J segment lost 0 bases and the V segment lost 2 bases, leaving 12 bases of the junction unmatched. In nucleotides, the CDR3 is TGTGCCTGGAGTCCGGCCGGGACTAGCGGGGGTCGACGCTCCTACAATGAGCAGTTCTTC. Residues: CAWSPAGTSGGRRSYNEQFF. The entire variable domain, with the rest obtained from reference TRBV30 and TRBJ2-1, is as follows: SQTIHQWPATLVQPVGSPLSLECTVEGTSNPNLYWYRQAAGRGLQLLFYSVGIGQISSEVPQNLSASRPQDRQFILSSKKLLLSDSGFYLCAWSPAGTSGGRRSYNEQFFGPGTRLTVL.

The chain couples TRBV3-1 (or the pseudogene TRBV3-2) to TRBJ1-1, with D perhaps matching TRBD1 (6 bases). V was trimmed by 4 bases and J by 8 bases, leaving 14 bases between them. CDR1 LGHDT and CDR2 YNNKEL come from the germline V gene (reference sequence). The CDR3 extends over 13 amino acids. CDR3 amino acids: CASSLRGGQEAFF. Written as DNA, the CDR3 is TGTGCCAGCAGCCTTCGAGGTGGACAGGAAGCTTTCTTT.

DNA for the CDR3: TGTGCCAGCAGAGCATGGGAGGAGGAAAACACCATATATTTT. Translated, it gives CASRAWEEENTIYF. The rearrangement links TRBV3-1 (or the pseudogene TRBV3-2) to TRBJ1-3; D is unclear. This CDR3 is built from 14 residues. Trimming took off 6 bases at V and 6 bases at J, with 15 bases between the two ends. Germline values: CDR1 LGHDT, CDR2 YNNKEL (reference sequence).

The sample holds one count of this clone. This rearrangement joins TRBV29-1 to TRBJ1-5; 7 nucleotides agree with TRBD1. The V and J ends lost 3 bases and 5 bases, in that order; junction bases with no gene match: 4. The CDR3 is 13 amino acids. Germline CDR1 reads SQVTM; CDR2 reads ANQGSEA. CDR3: CSVELTGDQPQHF. CDR3 DNA: TGCAGCGTTGAGCTAACAGGGGATCAGCCCCAGCATTTT.

This rearrangement joins TRBV5-4 to TRBJ2-7; TRBD1 is a possible D gene (6 bases). Germline-derived CDR1 and CDR2 are SGHNT and YYREEE (reference sequence). CDR3 length equals 16 residues. Trimming stripped 5 bases from V and 3 bases from J, with 21 bases between. CDR3 in amino acids: CASSQRTAFPFYEQYF. The CDR3 DNA reads TGTGCCAGCAGTCAACGGACAGCGTTTCCCTTCTACGAGCAGTACTTC.

The CDR3 loop is CATTSGNTEAFF. In nucleotides, the CDR3 is TGTGCCACCACCTCGGGGAACACTGAAGCTTTCTTT. This chain links TRBV10-3 with TRBJ1-1; D uncertain. This CDR3 contains 12 residues. The germline gives CDR1 ENHRY, CDR2 SYGVKD. V gave up 10 bases and J gave up 1 base, with 10 bases separating them.

This CDR3 is CAISADRGRTYNSPLHF. The CDR3 bases are TGTGCCATCAGTGCCGACAGGGGTAGGACCTATAATTCACCCCTCCACTTT. The chain has TRBV10-3 and TRBJ1-6, with TRBD1 matching over 8 bases. The CDR3 consists of 17 residues. Germline assignment: CDR1 ENHRY and CDR2 SYGVKD. V gave up 4 bases and J gave up 2 bases; unmatched junction bases: 7.

V usage is TRBV7-9 and J usage is TRBJ1-5, with TRBD1 matching over 9 bases. The ends lost 1 base at V and 3 bases at J; junction bases unmatched: 10. CDR3 size: 18 residues. Per germline, CDR1 SEHNR and CDR2 FQNEAQ (reference sequence). CDR3: CASSLVMGGTGNNQPQHF. The CDR3 DNA follows: TGTGCCAGCAGCTTAGTTATGGGCGGGACAGGGAACAATCAGCCCCAGCATTTT.

This clone appeared a few times. V and J are TRBV28 and TRBJ1-2; D unresolved. Trimming stripped 5 bases from V and 2 bases from J, with 6 bases between. The CDR3 extends over 12 amino acids. Germline CDR1 is MDHEN and CDR2 is SYDVKM. The chain's CDR3 is CASSPGNYGYTF. The CDR3 nucleotides read TGTGCCAGCAGTCCCGGGAACTATGGCTACACCTTC.

The V and J genes are TRBV6-5 and TRBJ1-2; TRBD1 might be the D (5 bases). V was cut by 2 bases and J by 4 bases, with 14 bases left in between. Germline V gives CDR1 MNHEY, CDR2 SVGAGI. The CDR3 is 15 amino acids. The CDR3 nucleotides are TGTGCCAGCAGTTACCTGACCGACAGATTCTATGGCTACACCTTC. Translation gives CASSYLTDRFYGYTF.

V and J are TRBV15 and TRBJ1-1; a weak D match, TRBD1 (5 bases). The CDR3 spans 15 residues. Germline CDR1 and CDR2: LNHNV and YYDKDF (reference sequence). V was cut by 0 bases and J by 4 bases, with 12 bases left in between. The CDR3 DNA follows: TGTGCCACCAGCAGAGATATCCAGGGTCTCACTGAAGCTTTCTTT. It encodes CATSRDIQGLTEAFF.

The chain recombines TRBV6-5 with TRBJ2-7; D is perhaps TRBD1 (6 bases). Germline V gene sequence: CDR1 MNHEY, CDR2 SVGAGI. Trimming took 6 bases from V and 7 from J, leaving 16 bases between them. The CDR3 loop spans 13 amino acids. As DNA, the CDR3 is TGTGCCAGCAGCCCCCGAATCGACAGGGAGCAGTACTTC. It is translated as CASSPRIDREQYF.

The V and J genes are TRBV9 and TRBJ1-1; D might be TRBD1 (6 bases). The germline CDR1 and CDR2 sequences are SGDLS and YYNGEE. V lost 0 bases, J lost 0 bases, and 12 bases lay in between. The CDR3 contains 16 residues. The CDR3 sequence: CASSVAPTGVNTEAFF. The CDR3 DNA follows: TGTGCCAGCAGCGTAGCCCCGACAGGCGTGAACACTGAAGCTTTCTTT.

The rearrangement joins TRBV7-9 to TRBJ2-7; perhaps TRBD2 as D (6 bases). The CDR3 has 15 residues. CDR1 and CDR2 (germline): SEHNR, FQNEAQ (reference sequence). V lost 1 base, J lost 4 bases, and 14 bases lay in between. The CDR3 is CASSLEGAGRYEQYF. Here the CDR3 DNA reads TGTGCCAGCAGCTTAGAAGGGGCAGGGAGGTACGAGCAGTACTTC.

This chain links TRBV7-2 with TRBJ2-5; D gene unclear. The V gene lost 1 base and the J gene lost 7 bases, with 13 bases spanning the gap. There are 14 residues in the CDR3. The germline CDR1 and CDR2 sequences are SGHTA and FQGNSA. CDR3 in DNA: TGTGCCAGCAGCTTAGTCGCCCGCCCGGGGACCCAGTACTTC. Translating gives CASSLVARPGTQYF.

The chain uses TRBV6-5 and TRBJ2-2; 12 positions match TRBD1. Per germline, CDR1 MNHEY and CDR2 SVGAGI. CDR3 length: 15 residues. The V gene end was trimmed by 8 bases and the J gene end by 3 bases; junction bases not matched to a gene: 4. The CDR3 bases are TGTGCCAGCGGGGACAGGGGGCTCCACACCGGGGAGCTGTTTTTT. Its protein product is CASGDRGLHTGELFF.

This clone showed up just a few times. CDR3 DNA sequence: TGTGCCAGCACCCCGGGTGGCTCCTATTACGAGCAGTACTTC. Amino acids: CASTPGGSYYEQYF. The chain combines TRBV27 with TRBJ2-7; no clear D. The germline gives CDR1 MNHEY, CDR2 SMNVEV (reference sequence). The CDR3 is made up of 14 amino acids. Trimming left V 7 bases short and J 4 bases short, with 17 bases between.

The chain has TRBV2 and TRBJ2-1, with D uncertain. The CDR3 contains 15 residues. The germline CDR1 and CDR2 sequences are SNHLY and FYNNEI. V lost 2 bases and J lost 6, with 14 bases in between. Here the CDR3 DNA reads TGTGCCAGCAGTGAAATTGGTATTAGCTTCAATGAGCAGTTCTTC. This encodes CASSEIGISFNEQFF.

The gene calls are TRBV27 and TRBJ1-6; the D is unclear. V was trimmed by 5 bases and J by 7 bases, leaving 6 bases between them. The CDR3 has 12 amino acids. The germline CDR1 and CDR2 sequences are MNHEY and SMNVEV (reference sequence). The CDR3 region has the DNA TGTGCCAGCAGTCCGAGGAATTCACCCCTCCACTTT. It translates to CASSPRNSPLHF.

The chain carries TRBV19 and TRBJ1-2; D is perhaps TRBD1 (5 bases). There are 17 residues in the CDR3. V lost 6 bases and J 3 bases, leaving 23 bases between the germline ends. Germline V gene sequence: CDR1 LNHDA, CDR2 SQIVND (reference sequence). CDR3 amino acids: CASSNRRQIKGYYGYTF. CDR3 coding DNA: TGTGCCAGTAGCAACAGGCGCCAAATCAAGGGATACTATGGCTACACCTTC. Combining the CDR3 with reference TRBV19 and TRBJ1-2 gives the whole variable domain DGGITQSPKYLFRKEGQNVTLSCEQNLNHDAMYWYRQDPGQGLRLIYYSQIVNDFQKGDIAEGYSVSREKKESFPLTVTSAQKNPTAFYLCASSNRRQIKGYYGYTFGSGTRLTVV.

This clone was observed once. The chain couples TRBV9 to TRBJ2-1; 9 nucleotides agree with TRBD1. CDR3 length: 14 residues. Germline V gene lookup returns CDR1 SGDLS and CDR2 YYNGEE. V shed 3 bases and J 8 bases; nucleotides not matched to a gene: 6. CDR3 DNA: TGTGCCAGCAGCGCGGACAGGGGTTTTGATGAGCAGTTCTTC. This sequence encodes CASSADRGFDEQFF.

In DNA form, the CDR3 reads TGTGCCAGCTCACCAGGACCGACTATCTCTGGAAACACCATATATTTT. This gives the protein CASSPGPTISGNTIYF. The V and J genes are TRBV18 and TRBJ1-3; no definite D call. V was cut by 2 bases and J by 0 bases, with 11 bases left in between. The CDR3 loop spans 16 amino acids. Looked up from germline, CDR1 is KGHSH and CDR2 is LQKENI.

The rearrangement uses TRBV11-2 and TRBJ1-2; weak D call: TRBD1 (6 bases). Trimming left V 3 bases short and J 3 bases short, with 17 bases between. CDR3 length equals 16 residues. In germline, CDR1 is SGHAT, CDR2 FQNNGV. The CDR3 DNA sequence: TGTGCCAGCAGCTTGACAGGCGGCGGGGGGGACTATGGCTACACCTTC. This translates into CASSLTGGGGDYGYTF.

The chain employs TRBV13 and TRBJ1-1, with D tentatively TRBD1 (5 bases). This CDR3 region has 13 residues. V was cut by 7 bases and J by 5 bases, with 14 bases left in between. Germline V CDR1 and CDR2: PRHDT, FYEKMQ (reference sequence). Here the CDR3 reads CASTGIQATEAFF. In DNA form, the CDR3 reads TGTGCCAGCACCGGTATACAGGCGACTGAAGCTTTCTTT.

This chain links TRBV27 with TRBJ1-2; 8 positions agree with TRBD1. This CDR3 is 14 amino acids long. Trimming took 4 bases from V and 3 from J; bases not matched to a gene: 4. Germline V gene data show CDR1 as MNHEY and CDR2 as SMNVEV (reference sequence). The CDR3 coding sequence is TGTGCCAGCAGTTCCTTGGGACAGGACTATGGCTACACCTTC. Translating it yields CASSSLGQDYGYTF.

V and J are TRBV11-2 and TRBJ2-7, with 8 nucleotides matching TRBD1. The germline CDR1 and CDR2 sequences are SGHAT and FQNNGV. Losses at the gene ends were 5 bases for V and 3 bases for J; bases not matched to a gene: 15. The CDR3 totals 17 residues. CDR3 sequence reads: CASSHYPIRDRSYEQYF. As DNA, the CDR3 is TGTGCCAGCAGCCATTACCCGATCCGGGACAGGAGCTACGAGCAGTACTTC.

The chain employs TRBV5-6 and TRBJ1-4; TRBD1 matches 7 bases. Per the germline V gene, CDR1 is SGHDT and CDR2 is YYEEEE. The CDR3 consists of 17 residues. The ends lost 4 bases at V and 7 bases at J; junction bases unmatched: 16. Here the CDR3 DNA reads TGTGCCAGCAGCCGTGCGAGGGGGCGCGGACCGAGTGAAAAACTGTTTTTT. It codes for CASSRARGRGPSEKLFF.